Shown below are 18 T cell receptor beta chains from a single sample sequenced in a study of cytomegalovirus exposure and HLA in healthy donors. PCR involved 60 Vbeta and 13 Jbeta primers. Clones were sequenced by immunoSEQ multiplex PCR, and TCRdb holds only the in-frame ones, with some missing. Of tens of thousands of clones in the sample, 72% were seen once. What was sequenced was PBMCs. The receptors were sampled from a woman between 40 and 55 years old in good health and CMV-seropositive.

This rearrangement joins TRBV4-2 to TRBJ1-2, with a weak D call TRBD1 (5 bases). Trimming took off 0 bases at V and 4 bases at J, with 15 bases between the two ends. Germline lookup yields CDR1 LGHNA and CDR2 YNFKEQ. The CDR3 is 16 amino acids. The CDR3, as DNA: TGTGCCAGCAGCCAAGAAGACTACGCGGGGGGCTATGGCTACACCTTC. Protein product: CASSQEDYAGGYGYTF.

The chain has TRBV27 and TRBJ2-3; 9 bases fit TRBD1. Germline V gives CDR1 MNHEY, CDR2 SMNVEV (reference sequence). Losses at the gene ends were 4 bases for V and 4 bases for J; bases not matched to a gene: 6. The CDR3 is made up of 15 amino acids. CDR3 sequence reads: CASSSQGAGADTQYF. CDR3 DNA sequence: TGTGCCAGCAGTTCACAGGGGGCCGGTGCAGATACGCAGTATTTT.

This clone occurred once. The CDR3 here is CASSLSDRPWDSPLHF. The CDR3 DNA reads as TGTGCCAGCAGCCTTTCGGACAGGCCCTGGGATTCACCCCTCCACTTT. The chain uses TRBV9 and TRBJ1-6, with 7 nucleotides matching TRBD1. The CDR3 runs 16 residues. V was pared by 4 bases and J by 8 bases, with 12 bases of the junction left unmatched. In germline, CDR1 is SGDLS, CDR2 YYNGEE.

The V call is TRBV30, the J call TRBJ1-1; TRBD1 matches at 8 bases. This CDR3 contains 13 residues. Per germline, CDR1 GTSNPN and CDR2 SVGIG (reference sequence). J gave up 1 base and V 5 bases, and 3 bases lay outside the gene matches. The CDR3, as DNA: TGTGCCTGGGGGGACAGGCCGAACACTGAAGCTTTCTTT. This translates into CAWGDRPNTEAFF.

The J gene is TRBJ2-1, the V gene TRBV5-1; D possibly corresponds to TRBD2 (6 bases). Germline V CDR1 and CDR2: SGHRS, YFSETQ. V was shortened by 0 bases and J by 10 bases, with 14 bases between the two germline ends. The CDR3 runs 14 residues. The CDR3 reads CASSLGDFPMEQFF. In DNA, the CDR3 is TGCGCCAGCAGCTTGGGGGACTTTCCAATGGAGCAGTTCTTC.

V is TRBV6-1 and J is TRBJ2-1; maybe TRBD2 (5 bases). The V end was cut by 2 bases, the J end by 9 bases, with 14 bases between. This CDR3 contains 14 residues. The V gene's germline CDR1 is MNHNS and CDR2 SASEGT. For the CDR3, the DNA is TGTGCCAGCAGTGAAATGGGAGTATCCCGTGAGCAGTTCTTC. Amino acids: CASSEMGVSREQFF.

This rearrangement joins TRBV28 to TRBJ1-1, with 8 bases aligning to TRBD1. Looked up from germline, CDR1 is MDHEN and CDR2 is SYDVKM. The CDR3 extends over 14 amino acids. V trimming: 3 bases; J trimming: 2 bases; junction bases outside the gene matches: 2. The CDR3 loop is CASSLDRANTEAFF. CDR3 DNA sequence: TGTGCCAGCAGTTTGGACAGGGCTAACACTGAAGCTTTCTTT.

The chain carries TRBV19 and TRBJ1-2; no clear D gene. This CDR3 region has 17 residues. The V and J ends lost 7 bases and 0 bases respectively, with 21 bases between them. Germline CDR1 and CDR2: LNHDA and SQIVND (reference sequence). The CDR3 region is CASTPGVGNPSNYGYTF. The DNA for the CDR3 is TGTGCCAGTACCCCGGGTGTCGGGAATCCTTCTAACTATGGCTACACCTTC.

This chain uses TRBV5-4 with TRBJ2-5; D is possibly TRBD1 (6 bases). The CDR3 length is 15 residues. Germline-derived CDR1 and CDR2 are SGHNT and YYREEE (reference sequence). Trimming cost V 3 bases and J 5 bases, with 17 bases left between them. The CDR3 region is CASSWGGGRLETQYF. The CDR3 DNA follows: TGTGCCAGCAGCTGGGGTGGGGGCAGATTGGAGACCCAGTACTTC.

This clone was detected only a few times. The chain uses TRBV5-5 and TRBJ1-2, with D possibly being TRBD1 (6 bases). V was clipped by 0 bases and J by 4 bases, with 13 bases between them. The CDR3 is made up of 15 amino acids. Germline CDR1 SGHKS, CDR2 YYEKEE (reference sequence). The CDR3 bases are TGTGCCAGCAGCTTGGAAACAGGGCGCGGCTATGGCTACACCTTC. This sequence encodes CASSLETGRGYGYTF.

This clone has a handful of counts. This sequence joins TRBV5-1 and TRBJ1-2; 8 nucleotides align to TRBD1. The CDR3 contains 14 residues. V lost 4 bases to trimming and J lost 7 bases; unmatched junction nucleotides: 9. The germline V gene has CDR1 SGHRS and CDR2 YFSETQ. In DNA form, the CDR3 reads TGCGCCAGCAGCAAATTGACAGGGGACCGTGGCTACACCTTC. Its protein product is CASSKLTGDRGYTF. The whole variable domain, remainder taken from reference TRBV5-1 and TRBJ1-2, is KAGVTQTPRYLIKTRGQQVTLSCSPISGHRSVSWYQQTPGQGLQFLFEYFSETQRNKGNFPGRFSGRQFSNSRSEMNVSTLELGDSALYLCASSKLTGDRGYTFGSGTRLTVV.

The chain carries TRBV10-1 and TRBJ2-1; D is ambiguous. This CDR3 is built from 15 residues. Trimming removed 0 bases at V and 6 bases at J, with 12 bases between. Germline CDR1 reads WNHNN; CDR2 reads SYGVQD (reference sequence). The CDR3 is CASSESGSQANEQFF. The CDR3 region has the DNA TGCGCCAGCAGTGAGTCGGGCAGTCAGGCCAATGAGCAGTTCTTC.

This clone showed up just a few times. Other DNA variants within this sample encode the same CDR3. V gene TRBV6-5 combines with J gene TRBJ1-1, with a weak D call TRBD1 (5 bases). Per germline, CDR1 MNHEY and CDR2 SVGAGI. The CDR3 length is 12 residues. Trimming removed 4 bases from V and 5 bases from J, with 8 bases in between. CDR3 loop: CASSSGGTEAFF. The CDR3, as DNA: TGTGCCAGCAGTTCGGGGGGGACTGAAGCTTTCTTT.

The chain joins TRBV15 to TRBJ1-5; D gene unclear. Trimming left V 0 bases short and J 4 bases short, with 4 bases between. The CDR3 is 13 residues long. Per the germline V gene, CDR1 is LNHNV and CDR2 is YYDKDF (reference sequence). The CDR3 DNA follows: TGTGCCACCAGCAGAGAAGCGAATCAGCCCCAGCATTTT. As protein: CATSREANQPQHF.

The genes are TRBV7-9 and TRBJ2-7; TRBD2 is a possible D gene (6 bases). V was trimmed by 5 bases and J by 2 bases, leaving 16 bases between them. Germline-derived CDR1 and CDR2 are SEHNR and FQNEAQ (reference sequence). The CDR3 contains 15 residues. The chain's CDR3 is CASSLTGGETYEQYF. The CDR3 region has the DNA TGTGCCAGCAGCCTTACTGGAGGGGAGACCTACGAGCAGTACTTC.

The V gene is TRBV27, the J gene TRBJ2-2, with D possibly TRBD2 on 6 matching bases. Trimming cost V 8 bases and J 7 bases, with 14 bases left between them. The CDR3 is 13 amino acids. Germline CDR1 is MNHEY and CDR2 is SMNVEV (reference sequence). CDR3 bases: TGTGCCAGCCGGAGGGGATTGCTCGGGGAGCTGTTTTTT. Protein: CASRRGLLGELFF.

This clone was recorded only once. This rearrangement joins TRBV6-1 to TRBJ1-5; weak D call: TRBD1 (6 bases). The CDR3 has 15 amino acids. Germline V gene lookup returns CDR1 MNHNS and CDR2 SASEGT. V was pared by 7 bases and J by 0 bases, with 13 bases between. This CDR3 is CASNPAGVSNQPQHF. The CDR3 DNA is TGTGCCAGCAACCCGGCAGGGGTTAGCAATCAGCCCCAGCATTTT.

The V gene is TRBV15, the J gene TRBJ1-2, with D unclear. The germline V and J ends were trimmed by 1 base and 1 base, with 10 bases remaining between them. Germline V gene lookup returns CDR1 LNHNV and CDR2 YYDKDF (reference sequence). The CDR3 runs to 15 residues. CDR3 in DNA: TGTGCCACCAGCAGAGTTCACGGGAGTAACTATGGCTACACCTTC. Protein sequence: CATSRVHGSNYGYTF.